Below, one TCR beta chain is given with its context. Its target antigen remains unknown. No base qualities exist here, and no much larger clone lies one base off it. CDR1 and CDR2 (PRHDT, FYEKMQ) derive from the germline V gene (reference sequence). After removal of 5 bases from V and 0 bases from J, the junction retains 10 bases not matched to a gene. The CDR3 covers 19 residues, taking in both the cysteine and the phenylalanine. The kept DNA is CDR3 alone, 57 bases in frame from the first base. TCRbeta CDR3 regions were amplified from genomic DNA by means of the immunoSEQ Assay, a bias-controlled multiplex PCR. The source study handled its data this way. The number of nucleated cells in each sample was estimated by amplification of reference gene primers within the assay. To quantify the absolute abundance of each unique TCRbeta CDR3 rearrangement, sequence reads were collapsed and filtered. For each sample, productive Simpson clonality was calculated as the square root of Simpson's diversity index over productive rearrangements. The source is immuneACCESS, and TCRdb retained only in-frame sequences with V and J called. Part of the clones is not carried over; for the studies checked, unresolved V genes explain less than half of this, and the remainder is unexplained. Clone size and V and J calls were adopted from that table, with D and trimming inferred from the DNA. Counted in this sample were around 70,000 clones; under 85% of them appeared once. Around 21% of the sample is in the top ten clones.

The sample comes from a study of blood T cell repertoires in COVID-19 (dated by TCRdb to 2019 to 2021). Looking at the study overall: The collaborator samples originated in the United States, Italy and Spain and spanned the acute and convalescent phases of COVID-19. The prospective study material was composed of cDNA or gDNA derived from T cells, B-cell-depleted T cells, or PBMCs. The dataset comprised deeply sampled blood TCRbeta repertoires from subjects exposed to, actively infected with, or recovered from COVID-19. The repertoires were made available in a free public database intended to serve as a resource for research on the immune response to SARS-CoV-2. The samples were drawn from the first 160 participants of the ongoing ImmuneRACE study and from 1,200 or so subjects provided by 6 global collaborators. Nearly every sample came with metadata listing a de-identified subject ID, COVID-19 status, age in years and sex. Where available, HLA class I and class II types were obtained from metadata supplied by the sample provider rather than from assay-based typing.

Findings and caveats that apply to the study as a whole: Clinical and demographic metadata were provided uncurated, with the amount varying by source and participant.

Each collaborating institution followed its own protocols to collect whole blood in K2EDTA tubes. For TCRbeta analysis, collaborator samples were shipped as frozen whole blood, as isolated PBMCs, or as DNA extracted from either sample type. The chain is made from TRBV13 and TRBJ2-3, with 14 middle bases fitting TRBD2. The sequenced material came from peripheral blood. The sequence was collected from a man between 65 and 85 years old with acute or convalescent COVID-19. The sequenced DNA is TGTGCCAGCAGCACCGGGACTAGCGGGAGAGTAGGGAGCACAGATACGCAGTATTTT. This is translated as CASSTGTSGRVGSTDTQYF.